The 7 T cell receptor beta chains listed next were all sequenced from one sample in a study of spatial heterogeneity in lung cancer. Study observations and caveats: Mutation counts in tumors were tracked by counts of expanded intratumoral alpha and beta TCRs.

These receptors' antigens are unknown. TCRdb fed the 5' RACE reads into MiXCR, producing one record per CDR3 protein. The sample includes fewer than 3,500 distinct CDR3 sequences, about 11% seen only once; the top ten take approximately 8%. Described time point: sample taken at primary tumor resection. The material sequenced was lung tumor tissue, taken at surgery. These receptors all come from a female donor with early-stage non-small cell lung cancer.

This clonotype has ten or more counts. This rearrangement joins TRBV7-6 to TRBJ2-5; D is perhaps TRBD2 (5 bases). From germline, CDR1 is SGHVS and CDR2 FNYEAQ. Trimming pared 1 base from V and 5 bases from J, leaving 20 bases between. The CDR3 covers 17 residues. This CDR3 is CASSLVGPGSGFETQYF. The CDR3 bases are TGTGCCAGCAGCTTAGTGGGCCCGGGATCGGGTTTCGAGACCCAGTACTTC. Variable domain in full (rest from reference TRBV7-6 and TRBJ2-5): GAGVSQSPRYKVTKRGQDVALRCDPISGHVSLYWYRQALGQGPEFLTYFNYEAQQDKSGLPNDRFSAERPEGSISTLTIQRTEQRDSAMYRCASSLVGPGSGFETQYFGPGTRLLVL.

This clonotype is deemed large (0.1 to 1%). This chain joins TRBV7-3 and TRBJ1-1, with D unclear. V was cut by 5 bases and J by 1 base, with 8 bases left in between. The CDR3 is 13 amino acids. Germline CDR1 reads SGHTA; CDR2 reads FQGTGA. For the CDR3, the DNA is TGTGCCAGCAGCAAGCAGAGGAACACTGAAGCTTTCTTT. It specifies CASSKQRNTEAFF.

This clonotype has ten or more counts. The rearrangement joins TRBV6-1 to TRBJ2-5; the D call may be TRBD1 or TRBD2 (5 bases each). This CDR3 contains 16 residues. Trimming took 2 bases from V and 4 from J, leaving 17 bases between them. Germline V gene lookup returns CDR1 MNHNS and CDR2 SASEGT. Here the CDR3 DNA reads TGTGCCAGCAGTGAAAGGCAGGGAGTGGCCAGAGAGACCCAGTACTTC. Its protein product is CASSERQGVARETQYF.

This clonotype counts as medium-sized (0.01 to 0.1%). This chain's CDR3 is CASSQVRGLQPQHF. DNA for the CDR3: TGCGCCAGCAGCCAAGTACGGGGCCTGCAGCCCCAGCATTTT. V gene TRBV4-3 combines with J gene TRBJ1-5; a possible D gene is TRBD1 (5 bases). The germline CDR1 and CDR2 sequences are LGHNA and YSLEER. The V end was cut by 1 base, the J end by 7 bases, with 11 bases between. The CDR3 consists of 14 residues.

This clonotype is termed medium-sized. The rearrangement links TRBV5-1 to TRBJ2-3; TRBD1 is a possible D gene (5 bases). V lost 6 bases and J lost 2, with 10 bases in between. CDR3 size: 13 residues. Looked up from germline, CDR1 is SGHRS and CDR2 is YFSETQ. Here the CDR3 DNA reads TGCGCCAGCATCGGACACTACACAGATACGCAGTATTTT. Translating it yields CASIGHYTDTQYF.

This clonotype is deemed medium-sized. CDR3 region: CASSQSMGLEKLFF. CDR3 coding DNA: TGTGCCAGCAGCCAATCGATGGGGCTTGAAAAACTGTTTTTT. The chain couples TRBV16 to TRBJ1-4; TRBD1 is a possible D gene (5 bases). Per the germline V gene, CDR1 is KGHSY and CDR2 is FQNENV. CDR3 length: 14 residues. V gave up 0 bases and J gave up 7 bases, with 9 bases separating them.

This clonotype was counted ten times or more. The genes are TRBV7-9 and TRBJ2-4; unclear D gene. CDR3 length: 13 residues. Trimming shortened V by 3 bases and J by 3 bases, and 6 bases separated the two germline ends. Germline assignment: CDR1 SEHNR and CDR2 FQNEAQ (reference sequence). For the CDR3, the DNA is TGTGCCAGCAGCTTCCCCTTCAAAAACATTCAGTACTTC. It specifies CASSFPFKNIQYF.